This TCR beta chain was documented in a study of breast tumors, draining lymph nodes, adjacent tissues. Study-wide results and caveats: Data fit most tumor T cells coming from lymph node, expanding in tumor. The lymph node origin of tumor T cells was framed as consistent with a hypothesis, not demonstrated. Tumor repertoires ranked between lymph nodes and nontumor tissue in diversity, with V and J gene preferences. Luminal-like breast cancer showed significantly higher tumor–nontumor repertoire similarity than basal-like.

The lymph nodes were axillary draining lymph nodes from breast cancer patients. Each CDR3 protein is one row after TCRdb ran MiXCR on the multiplex PCR reads. The table lists 75,000 to 100,000 distinct CDR3 sequences, 15% to 20% of them singletons, with over 2% in the top ten. This CDR3 is 11 amino acids long. CDR1 and CDR2 (germline): MDHEN, SYDVKM. As for this clonotype: Its specificity is unknown. A much larger clone differs by one base, so this may be a read error.

The material sequenced was axillary lymph node tissue. The TCR sequence derives from a female donor with breast cancer. Some clones in this sample may be carry-over from other donors' samples. The chain links TRBV28 to TRBJ2-5; no clear D gene. Here the CDR3 DNA reads TGTTCCAGCAGTTTTGTGGAGACCCAGTACTTC. Translation gives CSSSFVETQYF.